This T cell receptor (beta chain) was captured in a study of identical twins (dated by TCRdb to 2015 to 2016). General notes on the study: To test whether fetal clonotypes persist, this study deep-sequenced TCR alpha and beta repertoires from monozygotic twins, from unrelated adults of various ages, and from cord blood. To rule out contamination, the twin experiments were replicated at different times with different library preparation protocols.

Every donor was a healthy Caucasian. The twin cohort comprised three pairs of female monozygotic twins, all aged about 18 to 29 years. Peripheral blood mononuclear cells were the source from which RNA for the TCR libraries was isolated. V sheds 5 bases and J sheds 4 bases, leaving 9 bases between their ends. Taken from the germline V gene (reference sequence), the CDR1 and CDR2 loops are DFQATT and SNEGSKA. From cysteine to phenylalanine, the CDR3 is 11 amino acids long. Of all the DNA, just the CDR3 is kept, 33 bases in frame from base 1. This clonotype has more than one count but fewer than ten. Its antigen is not yet known. Base qualities are not at hand, and no much larger clone is one base apart. The receptor library was made with 5' RACE. Sequencing was performed on an Illumina HiSeq 2000. A universal primer binding site was introduced by template switching, and a unique molecular identifier was present in the final cDNA, enabling accurate counting of TCR cDNA molecules. First-strand cDNA for TCR alpha and beta chains was synthesized from specific primers in the conserved constant-segment region. To control for contamination, every cDNA library was double barcoded, receiving both a SMART-Mk sample barcode and Illumina barcodes. Two successive PCR steps introduced TruSeq adapter sequences along with Illumina sample barcodes. Sequencing of the TCR alpha and beta cDNA libraries was done on the Illumina HiSeq platform using custom primers. As for the authors' bioinformatics: Unique molecular identifiers were extracted from raw reads with MiGEC, and CDR3 positions were determined with MiXCR. Recombination models were inferred per individual with the repgenHMM and IGoR tools using an EM algorithm. The analysis of shared clonotypes was done with the tcR package in R, with sharing normalized by the product of cloneset sizes. To study raw recombination without the effects of thymic and clonal selection, out-of-frame nonproductive sequences were analyzed. TCRdb reran the public reads through fastp at Q25 and MiXCR, keeping productive beta chains. Rows are unified per CDR3 protein, each entry keeping the most common DNA and genes. It is TCRdb's table, rather than the study itself, that gives the V and J calls and clone size. This sample has hundreds of thousands of distinct CDR3 sequences in its table, and 15% to 20% of those were observed once. The ten largest account for around 13% of the sample.

Study-level results and caveats: Because the same donors could not be followed over many years, conclusions were based on cross-sectional statistical analysis. In beta out-of-frame sequences, excess twin sharing was weaker, because having fewer shared sequences lowered the signal-to-noise ratio. Invariant T cells such as MAIT and iNKT could partly confound zero-insertion analyses, though diverse VJ usage argued against this for most clonotypes. In monozygotic twins, recombination models systematically underestimated out-of-frame TCR alpha sharing, but the models matched the sharing seen between unrelated individuals. Compared with coincidental sharing between unrelated individuals, an excess of low generation-probability sequences was observed among out-of-frame TCR alpha sequences shared between twins. Abundant cord blood beta clonotypes had fewer insertions, young adult naive repertoires showed a similar but weaker trend, and memory repertoires showed no such trend.

These data are also associated with another study on T cells expressing NK-cell markers. Looking at the second paper: Under ten donors provided sorted CD3+CD56+NKG2C+, CD3+CD56+NKG2C- and CD3+CD56-NKG2C+ T-cell subsets, whose TCR beta-chain repertoires were profiled. Seven of the eight sequenced donors were HCMV-seropositive and one was HCMV-seronegative. To restrict sorting to alphabetaTCR-expressing T cells, an anti-gammadeltaTCR antibody was added in several experiments. For six donors, the dominant CD3+CD56+NKG2C+ clonotypes were among the top 10 CD8+ clonotypes and accounted for about 1.0-7.5% of CD8+ T cells. Those dominant clonotypes were again the most abundant among CD3+CD56-NKG2C+ cells in a few donors, at roughly 28.3-60.1%. Whether the expanded NKG2C-expressing T cell clones were specific for HCMV antigens was left unclear. All eight donors whose samples were sequenced were randomly selected healthy volunteers, three of them men and five women. A commercial ELISA kit detecting HCMV-specific IgG in serum was used to determine HCMV serostatus. For over five donors, bulk peripheral blood T-cell repertoires were also sequenced from unsorted PBMC. MIGEC was used to demultiplex reads and group the reads by UMI, and MiTCR was used to assemble and quantify clonotypes. To remove erroneous sequences, TCR cDNA sequences were retained only when supported by two or more reads. The tcR package was used for downstream repertoire analysis, and clonotypes were matched across fractions by CDR3 nucleotide sequence plus V segment. Antigen specificity was annotated against VDJdb with VDJmatch, allowing one amino acid substitution in CDR3.

This TCR derives from a woman between 18 and 29 years old in good health. The sample taken for sequencing was PBMCs. Here the chain combines TRBV20-1 and TRBJ2-7; no confident D gene assignment can be made. The CDR3 loop reads CSAPNNYEQYF. The sequence in DNA is TGCAGTGCTCCTAACAATTACGAGCAGTACTTC.